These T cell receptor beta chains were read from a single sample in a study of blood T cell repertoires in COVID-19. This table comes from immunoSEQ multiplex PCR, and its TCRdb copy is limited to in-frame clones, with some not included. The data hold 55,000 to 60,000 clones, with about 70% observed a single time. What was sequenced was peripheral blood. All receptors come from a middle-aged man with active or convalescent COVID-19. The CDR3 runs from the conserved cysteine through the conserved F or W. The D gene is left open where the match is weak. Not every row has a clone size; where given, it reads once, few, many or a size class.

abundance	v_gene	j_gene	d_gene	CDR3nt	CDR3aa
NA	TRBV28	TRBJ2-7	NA	TGTGCCAGCAGGGAATCAGGGGCCTCCTACGAGCAGTACTTC	CASRESGASYEQYF
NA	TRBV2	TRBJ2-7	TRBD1	TGTGCCAGCAAGGAAGTACCGGGACAGGGGTATAACGAGCAGTACTTC	CASKEVPGQGYNEQYF
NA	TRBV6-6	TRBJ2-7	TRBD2	TGTGCCAGCGGTTCTAGCGGGGGCGGCGAGCAGTACTTC	CASGSSGGGEQYF
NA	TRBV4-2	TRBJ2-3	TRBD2	TGTGCCAGCAGCCAAGACGATAGCTTGGCGGGGGGGATGCAGTATTTT	CASSQDDSLAGGMQYF
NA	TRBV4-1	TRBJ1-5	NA	TGCGCCAGCAGCCAAGTCGGGGTGGGGCAGCCCCAGCATTTT	CASSQVGVGQPQHF
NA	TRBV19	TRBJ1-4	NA	TGTGCCAGTAGTACAGGGAAGCAATCTAATGAAAAACTGTTTTTT	CASSTGKQSNEKLFF
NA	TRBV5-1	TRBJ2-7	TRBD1	TGCGCCAGCAGCTTGAGAGCTGACACAGGGGTGTCCCCCTACGAGCAGTACTTC	CASSLRADTGVSPYEQYF
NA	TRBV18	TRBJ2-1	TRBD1	TGTGCCAGCTCACCAACCGACCGACAGGGGGGGGATGAGCAGTTCTTC	CASSPTDRQGGDEQFF
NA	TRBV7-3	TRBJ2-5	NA	TGTGCCAGCAGCCAATCAGGACTAAACGGAGAGACCCAGTACTTC	CASSQSGLNGETQYF
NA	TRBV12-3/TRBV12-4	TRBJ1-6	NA	TGTGCCAGCAGCCCCGTGCGGAGTTCACCCCTCCACTTT	CASSPVRSSPLHF
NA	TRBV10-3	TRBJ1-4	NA	TGTGCCATCAGTGAGCGTCTCTCGGGTGCAACTAATGAAAAACTGTTTTTT	CAISERLSGATNEKLFF
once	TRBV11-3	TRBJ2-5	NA	TGTGCCAGCAGCTTTGAAGGGGAAGAGACCCAGTACTTC	CASSFEGEETQYF
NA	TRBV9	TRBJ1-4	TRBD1	TGTGCCAGCAGCGGCGGGACAGGGGGCTTGAAGGGTGAAAAACTGTTTTTT	CASSGGTGGLKGEKLFF
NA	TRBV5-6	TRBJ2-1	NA	TGTGCCAGCAGCCGCGATAGCTCCTACAATGAGCAGTTCTTC	CASSRDSSYNEQFF
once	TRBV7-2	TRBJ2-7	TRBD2	TGTGCCAGCAGCGGTGGACTAGCGGGGGGCTACGGGCAGTACTTC	CASSGGLAGGYGQYF
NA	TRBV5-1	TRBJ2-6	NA	TGCGCCAGCAGCTGGCAGTCTGGGGCCAACGTCCTGACTTTC	CASSWQSGANVLTF
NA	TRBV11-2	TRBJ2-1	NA	TGTGCCAGCAGCTTAGATAACGGGAGTGGGGATGAGCAGTTCTTC	CASSLDNGSGDEQFF
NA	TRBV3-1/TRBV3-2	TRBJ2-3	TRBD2	TGTGCCAGCAGCCGTCGGGAGCGGGGGGGCACAGATACGCAGTATTTT	CASSRRERGGTDTQYF
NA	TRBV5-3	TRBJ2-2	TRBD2	TGTGCCAGAAGCTTGGCCAAGGGACTAGCGGGAGGTCGGAACACCGGGGAGCTGTTTTTT	CARSLAKGLAGGRNTGELFF
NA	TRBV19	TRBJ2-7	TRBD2	TGTGCCAGTAGTTCTGGAGCGGGAGGGACGGAAGAGCAGTACTTC	CASSSGAGGTEEQYF
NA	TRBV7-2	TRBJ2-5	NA	TGTGCCAGCAGCGTCGGACTTATAGAGACCCAGTACTTC	CASSVGLIETQYF
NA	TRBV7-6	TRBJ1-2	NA	TGTGCCAGCAGCTTAAACCGGGCTAACTATGGCTACACCTTC	CASSLNRANYGYTF
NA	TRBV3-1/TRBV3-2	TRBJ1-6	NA	TGTGCCAGCAGCACCCGGACAGAGAATTCACCCCTCCACTTT	CASSTRTENSPLHF
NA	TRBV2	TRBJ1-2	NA	TGTGCCAGCAGTGGGTCAGGCTCATATGGCTACACCTTC	CASSGSGSYGYTF
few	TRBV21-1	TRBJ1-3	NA	TGTGCCAGCTTTCCTTCCTCTGGAAACACCATATATTTT	CASFPSSGNTIYF